This record looks at one T cell receptor beta chain sequence and its context. The antigen remains unidentified. Running of the v3.0 immunoSEQ assay took place at survey level. Profiled with immunoSEQ multiplex PCR; TCRdb holds only in-frame clones, not every one. The sample has 25,000 to 35,000 clones; roughly 79% are singletons. The CDR3 has 17 residues. Per germline, CDR1 SGHDT and CDR2 YYEEEE. V was clipped by 4 bases and J by 4 bases; unmatched bases: 14. This sample was included in a study of long-term antiretroviral therapy in people with HIV. Turning to the study itself: Samples from the earliest time points predate the 2015 immediate-ART recommendation by about a decade.

All participants with HIV were treated in the United States. Study-wide results and caveats: Dominance of pre-ART expanded clones persisted, fluctuating and often declining after ART. Transplant donor controls retained higher diversity, though diversity increased after ART.

The J gene is TRBJ2-1, the V gene TRBV5-6, with 7 bases fitting TRBD1. Sample: unsorted PBMCs, taken 3.1 years after starting antiretroviral therapy. The TCR originated in a woman aged 45-65 years with HIV. The CDR3 is CASSQIDRAPLYNEQFF. Written as DNA, the CDR3 is TGTGCCAGCAGCCAAATCGACAGGGCTCCCCTGTACAATGAGCAGTTCTTC.